The rows below give T cell receptor beta chains drawn from one sample of a study of T cell responses to AZD1222 COVID-19 vaccine. This table comes from immunoSEQ multiplex PCR, and its TCRdb copy is limited to in-frame clones, with some not included. The sample consists of more than 90,000 clones, 88% of them appearing once. The sample in question was peripheral blood, obtained 28 days after the second AZD1222 dose. These receptors were obtained from an adult who received the AZD1222 COVID-19 vaccine. The CDR3 runs from the conserved cysteine through the conserved F or W. The order of the fields is D gene, CDR3 length, V gene, clone size, J gene, CDR3 protein, CDR3 DNA. The D gene is left open where the match is weak. The size entry is marked missing in some rows and otherwise reads once, few, many or a size class.

D gene: .
CDR3 length: 13
V gene: TRBV2
clone size: once
J gene: TRBJ1-2
CDR3 protein: CASSGAGNYGYTF
CDR3 DNA: TGTGCCAGCAGTGGGGCCGGTAACTATGGCTACACCTTC

D gene: .
CDR3 length: 12
V gene: TRBV5-5
clone size: once
J gene: TRBJ2-7
CDR3 protein: CASNFGAYEQYF
CDR3 DNA: TGTGCCAGCAATTTCGGAGCCTACGAGCAGTACTTC

D gene: TRBD2
CDR3 length: 17
V gene: TRBV3-1/TRBV3-2
clone size: few
J gene: TRBJ2-2
CDR3 protein: CASSRRGLAGGTGELFF
CDR3 DNA: TGTGCCAGCAGCCGAAGAGGACTAGCGGGAGGCACCGGGGAGCTGTTTTTT

D gene: TRBD2
CDR3 length: 16
V gene: TRBV11-2
clone size: .
J gene: TRBJ2-1
CDR3 protein: CASSFGLAQNINEQFF
CDR3 DNA: TGTGCCAGCAGCTTCGGACTAGCGCAAAATATCAATGAGCAGTTCTTC

D gene: .
CDR3 length: 16
V gene: TRBV5-5
clone size: few
J gene: TRBJ2-2
CDR3 protein: CASSTAGGGDTGELFF
CDR3 DNA: TGTGCCAGCAGCACTGCTGGGGGAGGCGACACCGGGGAGCTGTTTTTT

D gene: .
CDR3 length: 13
V gene: TRBV5-1
clone size: once
J gene: TRBJ1-1
CDR3 protein: CASSLVTGSEAFF
CDR3 DNA: TGCGCCAGCAGCTTGGTTACAGGGTCTGAAGCTTTCTTT

D gene: TRBD1
CDR3 length: 16
V gene: TRBV19
clone size: .
J gene: TRBJ1-1
CDR3 protein: CASSRGPGQGASEAFF
CDR3 DNA: TGTGCCAGTAGTAGGGGACCGGGACAGGGGGCCTCTGAAGCTTTCTTT

D gene: .
CDR3 length: 12
V gene: TRBV24-1
clone size: .
J gene: TRBJ2-7
CDR3 protein: CATSGNSYEQYF
CDR3 DNA: TGTGCCACCAGTGGGAATTCCTACGAGCAGTACTTC

D gene: .
CDR3 length: 16
V gene: TRBV21-1
clone size: .
J gene: TRBJ2-7
CDR3 protein: CASSILFTVSRTVEYF
CDR3 DNA: TGTGCCAGCAGCATATTGTTCACGGTCTCGCGAACGGTGGAGTACTTC

D gene: TRBD1
CDR3 length: 15
V gene: TRBV11-2
clone size: .
J gene: TRBJ2-7
CDR3 protein: CASTREGQGNYEQYF
CDR3 DNA: TGTGCCAGCACCAGGGAGGGACAGGGTAACTACGAGCAGTACTTC

D gene: TRBD2
CDR3 length: 13
V gene: TRBV28
clone size: .
J gene: TRBJ2-2
CDR3 protein: CASSPGGTGELFF
CDR3 DNA: TGTGCCAGCAGCCCGGGGGGGACCGGGGAGCTGTTTTTT

D gene: TRBD1
CDR3 length: 11
V gene: TRBV9
clone size: .
J gene: TRBJ1-4
CDR3 protein: CASSDDRELFF
CDR3 DNA: TGTGCCAGCAGCGACGACAGGGAACTGTTTTTT

D gene: .
CDR3 length: 12
V gene: TRBV11-3
clone size: .
J gene: TRBJ2-7
CDR3 protein: CASSSRRGEQYF
CDR3 DNA: TGTGCCAGCAGCTCCCGCCGGGGCGAGCAGTACTTC

D gene: .
CDR3 length: 13
V gene: TRBV12-3/TRBV12-4
clone size: .
J gene: TRBJ1-5
CDR3 protein: CASSWTANQPQHF
CDR3 DNA: TGTGCCAGCAGTTGGACAGCTAATCAGCCCCAGCATTTT

D gene: TRBD2
CDR3 length: 15
V gene: TRBV5-1
clone size: .
J gene: TRBJ2-7
CDR3 protein: CASSPSSGNPFEQYF
CDR3 DNA: TGCGCCAGCAGCCCTTCTAGCGGGAATCCATTCGAGCAGTACTTC

D gene: .
CDR3 length: 13
V gene: TRBV27
clone size: .
J gene: TRBJ2-2
CDR3 protein: CASSPLEAGELFF
CDR3 DNA: TGTGCCAGCAGCCCCCTGGAAGCCGGGGAGCTGTTTTTT

D gene: TRBD2
CDR3 length: 13
V gene: TRBV29-1
clone size: .
J gene: TRBJ2-1
CDR3 protein: CSAGTSGSLEQFF
CDR3 DNA: TGCAGCGCCGGGACTAGCGGGAGTCTTGAGCAGTTCTTC

D gene: .
CDR3 length: 15
V gene: TRBV2
clone size: .
J gene: TRBJ2-7
CDR3 protein: CASNMGDQRPYEQYF
CDR3 DNA: TGTGCCAGCAATATGGGGGACCAGCGTCCCTACGAGCAGTACTTC

D gene: .
CDR3 length: 14
V gene: TRBV2
clone size: .
J gene: TRBJ1-1
CDR3 protein: CASSVFRMNTEAFF
CDR3 DNA: TGTGCCAGCAGTGTCTTCCGGATGAACACTGAAGCTTTCTTT

D gene: TRBD1
CDR3 length: 20
V gene: TRBV6-6
clone size: .
J gene: TRBJ2-6
CDR3 protein: CASSPGQGGLSASGANVLTF
CDR3 DNA: TGTGCCAGCAGTCCCGGACAGGGGGGACTGTCGGCCTCTGGGGCCAACGTCCTGACTTTC

D gene: .
CDR3 length: 12
V gene: TRBV3-1/TRBV3-2
clone size: .
J gene: TRBJ2-1
CDR3 protein: CASSPRDEEQFF
CDR3 DNA: TGTGCCAGCAGCCCCCGGGACGAGGAGCAGTTCTTC

D gene: TRBD1
CDR3 length: 19
V gene: TRBV5-1
clone size: .
J gene: TRBJ2-5
CDR3 protein: CASSYIPGTGGSYQETQYF
CDR3 DNA: TGCGCCAGCAGCTATATTCCGGGCACAGGGGGTTCCTACCAAGAGACCCAGTACTTC

D gene: .
CDR3 length: 18
V gene: TRBV11-2
clone size: few
J gene: TRBJ2-7
CDR3 protein: CASSSTNRPRGTSYEQYF
CDR3 DNA: TGTGCCAGCAGCTCAACCAACCGCCCCCGTGGGACCTCCTACGAGCAGTACTTC

D gene: TRBD1
CDR3 length: 15
V gene: TRBV19
clone size: .
J gene: TRBJ2-7
CDR3 protein: CASSTQGQAPYEQYF
CDR3 DNA: TGTGCCAGTAGTACGCAGGGACAGGCCCCCTACGAGCAGTACTTC

D gene: .
CDR3 length: 13
V gene: TRBV25-1
clone size: .
J gene: TRBJ1-5
CDR3 protein: CASSGGYNQPQHF
CDR3 DNA: TGTGCCAGCAGTGGGGGGTACAATCAGCCCCAGCATTTT

D gene: .
CDR3 length: 14
V gene: TRBV2
clone size: .
J gene: TRBJ1-5
CDR3 protein: CASSAQGFNQPQHF
CDR3 DNA: TGTGCCAGCAGTGCGCAGGGATTCAATCAGCCCCAGCATTTT

D gene: TRBD1
CDR3 length: 15
V gene: TRBV5-6
clone size: few
J gene: TRBJ1-2
CDR3 protein: CASSPDRGGNYGYTF
CDR3 DNA: TGTGCCAGCAGCCCTGACAGGGGGGGTAACTATGGCTACACCTTC

D gene: .
CDR3 length: 15
V gene: TRBV30
clone size: once
J gene: TRBJ1-3
CDR3 protein: CAWGGRDGSGNTIYF
CDR3 DNA: TGTGCCTGGGGGGGCAGGGATGGCTCTGGAAACACCATATATTTT

D gene: .
CDR3 length: 15
V gene: TRBV3-1/TRBV3-2
clone size: .
J gene: TRBJ1-4
CDR3 protein: CASSHTGEGIEKLFF
CDR3 DNA: TGTGCCAGCAGCCATACGGGAGAGGGTATTGAAAAACTGTTTTTT

D gene: TRBD2
CDR3 length: 13
V gene: TRBV10-2
clone size: .
J gene: TRBJ2-7
CDR3 protein: CASSPGLVYEQYF
CDR3 DNA: TGCGCCAGCAGCCCGGGACTAGTCTACGAGCAGTACTTC

D gene: TRBD2
CDR3 length: 15
V gene: TRBV5-1
clone size: .
J gene: TRBJ2-7
CDR3 protein: CASSLWGGLSYEQYF
CDR3 DNA: TGCGCCAGCAGTCTATGGGGGGGTTTGTCCTACGAGCAGTACTTC

D gene: .
CDR3 length: 13
V gene: TRBV11-3
clone size: .
J gene: TRBJ2-3
CDR3 protein: CASSLGSADTQYF
CDR3 DNA: TGTGCCAGCAGCCTCGGTTCCGCAGATACGCAGTATTTT

D gene: TRBD2
CDR3 length: 15
V gene: TRBV2
clone size: .
J gene: TRBJ2-3
CDR3 protein: CASSLSGRDTDTQYF
CDR3 DNA: TGTGCCAGCAGCCTTAGCGGGAGAGACACAGATACGCAGTATTTT

D gene: .
CDR3 length: 17
V gene: TRBV27
clone size: .
J gene: TRBJ2-2
CDR3 protein: CASLVLPVSGYTGELFF
CDR3 DNA: TGTGCCAGCCTAGTCTTACCCGTTAGCGGATACACCGGGGAGCTGTTTTTT

D gene: TRBD1
CDR3 length: 15
V gene: TRBV5-1
clone size: .
J gene: TRBJ2-1
CDR3 protein: CASSLAQGVYNEQFF
CDR3 DNA: TGCGCCAGCAGCTTGGCACAGGGGGTCTACAATGAGCAGTTCTTC

D gene: TRBD2
CDR3 length: 14
V gene: TRBV10-1
clone size: .
J gene: TRBJ2-1
CDR3 protein: CASPSGRPANEQFF
CDR3 DNA: TGCGCCAGCCCGAGCGGGAGGCCGGCCAATGAGCAGTTCTTC

D gene: TRBD2
CDR3 length: 14
V gene: TRBV10-3
clone size: .
J gene: TRBJ2-5
CDR3 protein: CAISSGTSGETQYF
CDR3 DNA: TGTGCCATCAGTTCCGGGACTAGTGGAGAGACCCAGTACTTC

D gene: .
CDR3 length: 15
V gene: TRBV19
clone size: .
J gene: TRBJ2-1
CDR3 protein: CASSKEQAAYNEQFF
CDR3 DNA: TGTGCCAGTAGTAAGGAACAAGCCGCGTACAATGAGCAGTTCTTC

D gene: .
CDR3 length: 13
V gene: TRBV5-4
clone size: .
J gene: TRBJ2-2
CDR3 protein: CASSLTVGGELFF
CDR3 DNA: TGTGCCAGCAGTTTAACGGTGGGCGGGGAGCTGTTTTTT